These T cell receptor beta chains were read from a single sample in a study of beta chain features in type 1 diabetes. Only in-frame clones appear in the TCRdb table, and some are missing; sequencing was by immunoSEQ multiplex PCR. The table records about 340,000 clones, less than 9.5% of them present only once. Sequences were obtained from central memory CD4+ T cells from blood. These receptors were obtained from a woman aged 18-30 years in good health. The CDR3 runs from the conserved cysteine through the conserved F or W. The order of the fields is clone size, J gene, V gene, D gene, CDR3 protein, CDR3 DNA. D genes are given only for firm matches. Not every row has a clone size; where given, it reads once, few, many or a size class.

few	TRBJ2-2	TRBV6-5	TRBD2	CASSLLAGRGTGELFF	TGTGCCAGCAGTTTACTAGCGGGGCGTGGCACCGGGGAGCTGTTTTTT
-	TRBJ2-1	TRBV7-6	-	CASSRSYNEQFF	TGTGCCAGCAGCCGATCATACAATGAGCAGTTCTTC
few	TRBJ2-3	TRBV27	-	CASSPYNVRTDTQYF	TGTGCCAGCAGTCCCTATAACGTTCGCACAGATACGCAGTATTTT
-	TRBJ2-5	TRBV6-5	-	CASSYLSTGSETQYF	TGTGCCAGCAGCTATTTGTCCACAGGGAGCGAGACCCAGTACTTC
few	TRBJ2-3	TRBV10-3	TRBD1	CAISESTGVGDTQYF	TGTGCCATCAGTGAGTCGACAGGGGTAGGAGATACGCAGTATTTT
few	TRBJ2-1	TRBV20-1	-	CSARNYNEQFF	TGCAGTGCTAGGAATTACAATGAGCAGTTCTTC
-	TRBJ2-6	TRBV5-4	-	CASSLGRARGANVLTF	TGTGCCAGCAGCTTGGGCAGGGCACGTGGGGCCAACGTCCTGACTTTC
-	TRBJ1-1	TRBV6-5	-	CASSYDWNNEAFF	TGTGCCAGCAGTTACGATTGGAACAATGAAGCTTTCTTT
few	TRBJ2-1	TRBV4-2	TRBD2	CASSRGLAGQGEQFF	TGTGCCAGCAGCCGGGGACTAGCGGGACAGGGTGAGCAGTTCTTC
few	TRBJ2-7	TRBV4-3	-	CASSQDMVGGVDEQYF	TGCGCCAGCAGCCAAGATATGGTAGGGGGAGTGGACGAGCAGTACTTC
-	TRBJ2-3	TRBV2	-	CASMRSRSADTQYF	TGTGCCAGCATGCGAAGTCGTAGTGCCGATACGCAGTATTTT
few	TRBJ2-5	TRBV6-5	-	CASRDGVVETQYF	TGTGCCAGCAGGGACGGTGTCGTGGAGACCCAGTACTTC
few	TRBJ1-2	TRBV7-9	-	CASSPNMPRNGYTF	TGTGCCAGCAGCCCAAATATGCCAAGGAATGGCTACACCTTC
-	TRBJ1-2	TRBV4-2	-	CASSQTPEGDYGYTF	TGTGCCAGCAGCCAGACCCCAGAGGGAGACTATGGCTACACCTTC
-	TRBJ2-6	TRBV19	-	CASRQFPIYSSGANVLTF	TGTGCCAGTCGACAGTTCCCGATATATTCCTCTGGGGCCAACGTCCTGACTTTC
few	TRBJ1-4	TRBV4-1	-	CASSQGEEKLFF	TGCGCCAGCAGCCAAGGCGAAGAAAAACTGTTTTTT